Each of the 15 T cell receptor beta chains below was sequenced from the same sample in a study of blood T cell repertoires in COVID-19. Sequencing was performed with immunoSEQ multiplex PCR; in TCRdb, only in-frame clones are kept and a portion is missing. The sample holds hundreds of thousands of clones, approximately 87% seen once. Material for sequencing was peripheral blood. The receptors were gathered from a woman in her 70s with active or convalescent COVID-19.

The rearrangement uses TRBV11-2 and TRBJ2-7; TRBD1 matches 11 bases. Per germline, CDR1 SGHAT and CDR2 FQNNGV. This CDR3 has 15 residues. Trimming at V came to 5 bases and at J to 1 base, leaving 4 bases not matched to a gene. The CDR3 reads CASSLGTGGSYEQYF. CDR3 nucleotides: TGTGCCAGCAGCCTTGGGACAGGGGGATCCTACGAGCAGTACTTC.

The chain employs TRBV6-2 or TRBV6-3 and TRBJ1-2; unclear D gene. There are 12 residues in the CDR3. Germline CDR1 MNHEY, CDR2 SVGEGT. Trimming stripped 2 bases from V and 6 bases from J, with 7 bases between. CDR3 protein: CASSYTGNGYTF. In DNA form, the CDR3 reads TGTGCCAGCAGTTACACGGGAAATGGCTACACCTTC.

The gene calls are TRBV12-5 and TRBJ2-3, with D perhaps matching TRBD2 (5 bases). Trimming took 3 bases from V and 4 from J, leaving 8 bases between them. This CDR3 is 13 amino acids long. The germline V gene has CDR1 LGHNT and CDR2 FRNRAP. The CDR3 region is CASGLSGADTQYF. CDR3 DNA sequence: TGTGCTAGTGGTTTATCCGGGGCAGATACGCAGTATTTT.

V and J are TRBV6-2 or TRBV6-3 and TRBJ2-7; a weak D match, TRBD2 (5 bases). Germline CDR1 is MNHEY and CDR2 is SVGEGT. V was trimmed by 2 bases and J by 1 base, leaving 12 bases between them. The CDR3 is 15 residues long. CDR3 nucleotides: TGTGCCAGCAGTTACGGAGGCAGTGGTTCCTACGAGCAGTACTTC. Translated: CASSYGGSGSYEQYF.

This chain connects TRBV5-1 to TRBJ2-3; 11 bases line up with TRBD2. The CDR3 has 16 residues. V was pared by 4 bases and J by 2 bases, with 6 bases of the junction left unmatched. CDR1 is SGHRS, CDR2 YFSETQ, per germline. The CDR3 sequence is CASSRWTSGPTDTQYF. The DNA of the CDR3 is TGCGCCAGCAGCAGGTGGACTAGCGGGCCCACAGATACGCAGTATTTT.

The V call is TRBV7-9, the J call TRBJ1-1; 8 bases fit TRBD1. This CDR3 contains 13 residues. Germline CDR1 is SEHNR and CDR2 is FQNEAQ (reference sequence). The junction had 0 bases not matched to a gene; V was cut back by 1 base and J by 5 bases. The CDR3 loop reads CASSLGTGTEAFF. The CDR3, as DNA: TGTGCCAGCAGCTTAGGGACAGGGACTGAAGCTTTCTTT.

The V call is TRBV5-1, the J call TRBJ2-1; 13 bases match TRBD2. CDR3 length: 14 residues. Unmatched junction bases numbered 2, after V lost 5 bases and J lost 6 bases. Germline CDR1 and CDR2: SGHRS and YFSETQ. Here the CDR3 reads CASRGTSGVNEQFF. CDR3 sequence (DNA): TGCGCCAGCAGAGGGACTAGCGGGGTCAATGAGCAGTTCTTC.

The chain joins TRBV11-2 to TRBJ1-2; 7 nucleotides line up with TRBD1. Losses at the gene ends were 5 bases for V and 0 bases for J; bases not matched to a gene: 3. The germline gives CDR1 SGHAT, CDR2 FQNNGV. This CDR3 has 14 residues. CDR3 bases: TGTGCCAGCAGCCGGGGGACAGCTAACTATGGCTACACCTTC. It translates to CASSRGTANYGYTF.

The CDR3 here is CASSPQGHEAFF. The CDR3 bases are TGTGCCAGCAGCCCCCAGGGCCATGAAGCTTTCTTT. The chain uses TRBV6-5 and TRBJ1-1; maybe TRBD1 (5 bases). The CDR3 is 12 residues long. The V end lost 6 bases, the J end lost 7 bases, and 12 bases lay between the germline ends. CDR1 and CDR2 (germline): MNHEY, SVGAGI.

The chain recombines TRBV30 with TRBJ2-5, with D perhaps TRBD2 (6 bases). Trimming pared 4 bases from V and 8 bases from J, leaving 20 bases between. Germline CDR1 reads GTSNPN; CDR2 reads SVGIG (reference sequence). CDR3 length: 14 residues. The CDR3 DNA follows: TGTGCCTGGACCACTGGACTCGGGGCGGGAACCCAGTACTTC. Translating gives CAWTTGLGAGTQYF.

A remark on this clone: The same CDR3 arises from other DNA sequences in this sample as well. The J gene is TRBJ2-5, the V gene TRBV7-2; 11 nucleotides match TRBD2. The CDR3 consists of 16 residues. V lost 2 bases to trimming and J lost 1 base; unmatched junction nucleotides: 3. From germline, CDR1 is SGHTA and CDR2 FQGNSA. CDR3 residues: CASSLSLAGGQETQYF. CDR3 nucleotides: TGTGCCAGCAGCTTAAGCCTAGCGGGGGGCCAAGAGACCCAGTACTTC.

Remarks on this clone: Other DNA sequences within the sample encode an identical CDR3. CDR3 coding DNA: TGTGCCAGCAGTGATGGGCCTAACTATGGCTACACCTTC. Translating gives CASSDGPNYGYTF. The J gene is TRBJ1-2, the V gene TRBV2, with D unresolved. This CDR3 has 13 residues. Trimming cost V 3 bases and J 0 bases, with 5 bases left between them. Germline CDR1 is SNHLY and CDR2 is FYNNEI.

This clone was counted a few times. The chain combines TRBV4-1 with TRBJ1-2, with a possible D match to TRBD1 (6 bases). This CDR3 has 16 residues. Trimming removed 3 bases from V and 7 bases from J, with 21 bases in between. The germline CDR1 and CDR2 sequences are MGHRA and YSYEKL. The CDR3 DNA reads as TGCGCCAGCAGCCAGACGTGGACCCTGGGGGCCAGTGGCTACACCTTC. It yields the protein CASSQTWTLGASGYTF.

The chain carries TRBV10-3 and TRBJ2-7; 7 nucleotides match TRBD2. The CDR3 covers 12 residues. J lost 2 bases, V lost 6 bases, and 1 base had no gene match. Germline CDR1 reads ENHRY; CDR2 reads SYGVKD. CDR3 sequence reads: CAIRGTTYEQYF. The CDR3 bases are TGTGCCATCAGAGGGACTACCTACGAGCAGTACTTC.

The V gene is TRBV5-8, the J gene TRBJ1-5, with no clear D. The CDR3 loop spans 12 amino acids. Trimming took 1 base from V and 5 from J, leaving 4 bases between them. CDR1 is SGHTS and CDR2 is YDEGEE in the germline V gene. This CDR3 reads CASSLTDQPQHF. The DNA for the CDR3 is TGTGCCAGCAGCTTGACGGATCAGCCCCAGCATTTT.